This T cell receptor (beta chain) was obtained from a study of vaccination effects on CD4 cells after COVID-19. The ends were cut back, 5 bases at V and 9 bases at J, with 17 bases in the middle. CDR1 GTSNPN and CDR2 SVGIG come from the germline V gene (reference sequence). This CDR3 region has 14 residues. Study-wide results and caveats: Within healthy vaccinees, only 1 of 255 vaccine-induced clones displayed cross-reactivity with common cold coronaviruses.

ViraFEST used viral peptide pools to expand antigen-specific CD4+ T cells before sequencing. Culturing for approximately 10 days preceded CD4+ T cell isolation. Prior SARS-CoV-2 infection was absent in the vaccine recipients, as shown by negative nucleocapsid antibodies. Comment on this clone: Its antigen is still unknown.

Clones were read by immunoSEQ multiplex PCR, and TCRdb kept only the in-frame ones, dropping some. Altogether 20,000 to 30,000 clones are present, about 76% being singletons, with the ten largest covering around 3.3%. This receptor was taken from a human donor who received a COVID-19 vaccine. Source: CD4+ T cells from PBMCs cultured with SARS-CoV-2 spike peptides, taken before COVID-19 vaccination. The V call is TRBV30, the J call TRBJ1-6; no definite D call. The chain's CDR3 is CAWAAGGRPSPLHF. For the CDR3, the DNA is TGTGCCTGGGCCGCAGGAGGCAGGCCTTCACCCCTCCACTTT.